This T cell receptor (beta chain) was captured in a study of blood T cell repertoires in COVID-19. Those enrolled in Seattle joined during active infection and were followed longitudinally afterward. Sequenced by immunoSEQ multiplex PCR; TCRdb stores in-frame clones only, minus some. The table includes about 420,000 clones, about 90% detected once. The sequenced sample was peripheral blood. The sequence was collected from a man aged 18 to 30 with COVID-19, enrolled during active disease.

The CDR3 is CASSLAAFYEQYF. For the CDR3, the DNA is TGTGCCAGCAGTTTAGCGGCATTTTACGAGCAGTACTTC. The chain couples TRBV12-3 or TRBV12-4 to TRBJ2-7, with D uncertain. The CDR3 is made up of 13 amino acids. V was pared by 0 bases and J by 4 bases, with 7 bases between.